The next 18 T cell receptor beta chains were all read from a single sample in a study of cytomegalovirus exposure and HLA in healthy donors (dated by TCRdb to the late 2010s). The library was made by the immunoSEQ multiplex PCR assay. A mixture of 60 forward primers for TCR Vbeta segments and 13 reverse primers for TCR Jbeta segments was used in the multiplex PCR. TCRdb retrieved this table from immuneACCESS and kept in-frame rearrangements only. Not all clones are present; in checked studies, unresolved V genes account for under half, and no reason is known for the remainder. The sample has over 95,000 clones on record, roughly 80% of them singletons. Less than 6% of the sample belongs to the ten largest clones. The sequenced sample consisted of PBMCs. These receptors all stem from a woman aged 25 to 39 in good health and CMV-seropositive.

The chain employs TRBV27 and TRBJ1-2, with a weak D call TRBD1 (6 bases). Trimming stripped 8 bases from V and 1 base from J, with 23 bases between. The CDR3 is made up of 17 amino acids. The V gene's germline CDR1 is MNHEY and CDR2 SMNVEV (reference sequence). The CDR3 nucleotides read TGTGCCAGCCGGAGCGCGGGGGCCGTGGACAGTAACTATGGCTACACCTTC. It codes for CASRSAGAVDSNYGYTF.

The chain uses TRBV7-9 and TRBJ2-2; 8 bases match TRBD2. Germline V gene sequence: CDR1 SEHNR, CDR2 FQNEAQ (reference sequence). This CDR3 is 14 amino acids long. After removal of 5 bases from V and 7 bases from J, the junction contained 6 bases not matched to a gene. CDR3 DNA sequence: TGTGCCAGCAGCCTCGGGGGGGCATTCGGGGAGCTGTTTTTT. Protein: CASSLGGAFGELFF.

The chain is built from TRBV4-1 and TRBJ1-2, with a possible D match to TRBD1 (5 bases). Trimming cost V 0 bases and J 4 bases, with 15 bases left between them. This CDR3 is built from 16 residues. CDR1 is MGHRA, CDR2 YSYEKL, per germline. CDR3: CASSQEDTQVLYGYTF. The CDR3 DNA is TGCGCCAGCAGCCAAGAAGACACACAGGTCCTCTATGGCTACACCTTC.

This clone has a single count. The CDR3 protein is CASSQEGVVKNIQYF. The CDR3 nucleotides read TGTGCCAGCAGCCAAGAAGGGGTAGTCAAAAACATTCAGTACTTC. This rearrangement joins TRBV4-2 to TRBJ2-4; D might be TRBD1 (5 bases). V was clipped by 0 bases and J by 3 bases, with 9 bases between them. This CDR3 region has 15 residues. CDR1 and CDR2 from the germline V gene are LGHNA and YNFKEQ.

This sequence joins TRBV5-1 and TRBJ2-5, with D possibly being TRBD2 (6 bases). The germline V and J ends were trimmed by 1 base and 2 bases, with 9 bases remaining between them. CDR1 is SGHRS, CDR2 YFSETQ, per germline. The CDR3 is 14 amino acids. The CDR3 region is CASSLSSEQETQYF. In nucleotides, the CDR3 is TGCGCCAGCAGCTTGTCTAGCGAACAAGAGACCCAGTACTTC. Based on the CDR3 plus reference TRBV5-1 and TRBJ2-5, the full variable domain is KAGVTQTPRYLIKTRGQQVTLSCSPISGHRSVSWYQQTPGQGLQFLFEYFSETQRNKGNFPGRFSGRQFSNSRSEMNVSTLELGDSALYLCASSLSSEQETQYFGPGTRLLVL.

The chain joins TRBV10-1 to TRBJ2-2, with TRBD1 as a possible D gene (5 bases). Trimming left V 5 bases short and J 4 bases short, with 11 bases between. Germline V gene data show CDR1 as WNHNN and CDR2 as SYGVQD (reference sequence). CDR3 length equals 14 residues. The CDR3 sequence is CASSRQMITGELFF. Written as DNA, the CDR3 is TGCGCCAGCAGTAGACAGATGATCACCGGGGAGCTGTTTTTT.

The rearrangement links TRBV4-1 to TRBJ2-5; 9 nucleotides match TRBD1. V shed 2 bases, J shed 3 bases, and the junction held 22 bases outside the gene matches. This CDR3 is 21 amino acids long. The germline V gene encodes CDR1 MGHRA and CDR2 YSYEKL. CDR3 DNA: TGCGCCAGCAGCCAACAAAGCGTGGGGGACAGGGACCCCGTCCCAGAAGAGACCCAGTACTTC. Translation: CASSQQSVGDRDPVPEETQYF.

This clone was seen once. The chain recombines TRBV30 with TRBJ1-3, with a tentative D call TRBD1 (6 bases). This CDR3 is 15 amino acids long. V lost 0 bases and J lost 3, with 12 bases in between. The germline gives CDR1 GTSNPN, CDR2 SVGIG (reference sequence). CDR3 in amino acids: CAWSVGQGHGNTIYF. In nucleotides, the CDR3 is TGTGCCTGGAGTGTTGGGCAGGGGCATGGAAACACCATATATTTT.

The rearrangement links TRBV6-1 to TRBJ2-2; the D gene is possibly TRBD2 (6 bases). V was trimmed by 3 bases and J by 2 bases, leaving 10 bases between them. The CDR3 loop spans 15 amino acids. From germline, CDR1 is MNHNS and CDR2 SASEGT. CDR3 in DNA: TGTGCCAGCAGTGAGGCGGCGGGAAACACCGGGGAGCTGTTTTTT. Residues: CASSEAAGNTGELFF.

The J gene is TRBJ2-3, the V gene TRBV19; 8 bases fit TRBD2. From germline, CDR1 is LNHDA and CDR2 SQIVND (reference sequence). The CDR3 contains 15 residues. The V gene end was trimmed by 5 bases and the J gene end by 1 base; junction bases not matched to a gene: 5. This chain's CDR3 is CASSDAGGRTDTQYF. The CDR3 coding sequence is TGTGCCAGTAGTGATGCGGGGGGCCGCACAGATACGCAGTATTTT.

This chain connects TRBV28 to TRBJ2-7; maybe TRBD2 (5 bases). CDR1 and CDR2 (germline): MDHEN, SYDVKM. The V end was cut by 4 bases, the J end by 8 bases, with 18 bases between. The length of the CDR3 is 14 residues. The CDR3 DNA reads TGTGCCAGCAGTTCGCCGCAACAAAGGGAGAAGCAGTACTTC. As protein: CASSSPQQREKQYF.

V gene TRBV10-3 combines with J gene TRBJ2-3; 11 nucleotides line up with TRBD2. The V gene end was trimmed by 5 bases and the J gene end by 4 bases; junction bases not matched to a gene: 5. CDR1 and CDR2 (germline): ENHRY, SYGVKD. The CDR3 covers 15 residues. CDR3 residues: CAISRLAGFSDTQYF. The CDR3, as DNA: TGTGCCATCAGTAGACTAGCGGGGTTTTCAGATACGCAGTATTTT.

The CDR3 DNA follows: TGTGCCGGGGGACAGTTTAATTCACCCCTCCACTTT. This encodes CAGGQFNSPLHF. V is TRBV30 and J is TRBJ1-6; TRBD1 agrees at 7 bases. The CDR3 has 12 residues. CDR1 is GTSNPN, CDR2 SVGIG, per germline (reference sequence). V lost 8 bases and J lost 6; bases outside the gene matches: 4.

J is TRBJ2-6 and V is TRBV5-1; possibly TRBD2 for D (5 bases). Deletions cut 0 bases from V and 2 bases from J, with 9 bases between. Germline V lookup: CDR1 SGHRS, CDR2 YFSETQ. This CDR3 comprises 16 residues. The CDR3 DNA reads as TGCGCCAGCAGCTTGGCCCCCGGGGCTGGGGCCAACGTCCTGACTTTC. Translation: CASSLAPGAGANVLTF. Together with reference TRBV5-1 and TRBJ2-6, the CDR3 gives the full variable domain: KAGVTQTPRYLIKTRGQQVTLSCSPISGHRSVSWYQQTPGQGLQFLFEYFSETQRNKGNFPGRFSGRQFSNSRSEMNVSTLELGDSALYLCASSLAPGAGANVLTFGAGSRLTVL.

This rearrangement joins TRBV5-1 to TRBJ2-3, with TRBD1 identical over 9 bases. V dropped 0 bases and J dropped 4; count of bases not matched to a gene: 9. The V gene's germline CDR1 is SGHRS and CDR2 YFSETQ. This CDR3 spans 17 amino acids. For the CDR3, the DNA is TGCGCCAGCAGCTTGGAAGGGACAGGGAAGACTGCAGATACGCAGTATTTT. It yields the protein CASSLEGTGKTADTQYF. The variable domain in full, with the rest retrieved from reference TRBV5-1 and TRBJ2-3, is KAGVTQTPRYLIKTRGQQVTLSCSPISGHRSVSWYQQTPGQGLQFLFEYFSETQRNKGNFPGRFSGRQFSNSRSEMNVSTLELGDSALYLCASSLEGTGKTADTQYFGPGTRLTVL.

This chain uses TRBV7-2 with TRBJ2-3; 7 bases match TRBD1. Germline V gene sequence: CDR1 SGHTA, CDR2 FQGNSA. The CDR3 is made up of 15 amino acids. Unmatched junction bases numbered 4, after V lost 2 bases and J lost 2 bases. This CDR3 reads CASSLRGQFTDTQYF. The DNA for the CDR3 is TGTGCCAGCAGCTTAAGGGGACAGTTCACAGATACGCAGTATTTT.

The rearrangement links TRBV19 to TRBJ1-4, with D possibly being TRBD1 (5 bases). The CDR3 loop spans 14 amino acids. Trimming shortened V by 6 bases and J by 6 bases, and 14 bases separated the two germline ends. In germline, CDR1 is LNHDA, CDR2 SQIVND (reference sequence). Here the CDR3 DNA reads TGTGCCAGTAGCTCCAGGGTAGGGGATGAAAAACTGTTTTTT. The encoded protein is CASSSRVGDEKLFF.

The rearrangement uses TRBV27 and TRBJ1-2, with D unclear. Trimming took 1 base from V and 5 from J, leaving 8 bases between them. The CDR3 extends over 13 amino acids. CDR1 is MNHEY and CDR2 is SMNVEV in the germline V gene (reference sequence). The CDR3 coding sequence is TGTGCCAGCAGTTTATATTTCGGGTATGGCTACACCTTC. It translates to CASSLYFGYGYTF.